This T cell receptor (beta chain) derives from a study of T cells in Graves' hyperthyroidism and ophthalmopathy. Study-level findings and limits: Using 13 V-J features, a model discriminated ophthalmopathy from stable hyperthyroidism. Blood also showed most of the thyroid clonotypes that were expanded above 0.001.

Amplification of TCR beta CDR3 regions was performed using RNA transcripts as template. A first-round RT-PCR of the TCR CDR3 used the HTBI primer set. One entry per CDR3 protein, called by TCRdb with MiXCR from the multiplex PCR reads. Of under 350,000 distinct CDR3 sequences listed, approximately 14% are singletons. The diagnoses drew upon clinical symptoms, serum thyroxine and TRAb, thyroid ultrasound and orbital computed tomography. A remark on this clonotype: Its antigen is unknown.

With 4 bases removed from V and 3 bases from J, the gap between germline ends came to 7 bases. From germline, CDR1 is WSHSY and CDR2 SAAADI. The CDR3 covers 13 residues. The chain recombines TRBV10-2 with TRBJ1-5; D is undetermined. This TCR was sampled from a woman in her thirties or forties with Graves' ophthalmopathy. The sequencing sample was made of blood. CDR3 in amino acids: CASSGYLNQPQHF. CDR3 in DNA: TGCGCCAGCAGTGGCTACCTCAATCAGCCCCAGCATTTT.